This TCR beta chain came from a study of blood T cell repertoires in COVID-19. J lost 3 bases, V lost 6 bases, and 2 bases had no gene match. The CDR3 contains 13 residues. Germline lookup yields CDR1 LNHDA and CDR2 SQIVND (reference sequence). This clone showed up just once. TCRdb's table, derived via immunoSEQ multiplex PCR, lists solely in-frame clones and lacks some. The profile covers 200,000 to 250,000 clones, with about four fifths appearing a single time and about 7% taken by the ten largest. Participants were aged roughly 18 to 90 years, lived in 20 to 25 US areas, and enrolled virtually. What was sequenced was PBMCs or T cells enriched from blood (not recorded which). This chain links TRBV19 with TRBJ2-5, with 9 bases that match TRBD2. The TCR comes from a woman in her 40s who had recovered from COVID-19. CDR3 region: CASRASGKETQYF. In nucleotides, the CDR3 is TGTGCCAGTAGGGCTAGCGGGAAAGAGACCCAGTACTTC.